The present entry profiles one TCR beta chain with its context. Antigen unknown. The CDR3 sequence is 14 residues long. Per the germline V gene, CDR1 is SNHLY and CDR2 is FYNNEI. With V trimmed by 4 bases and J by 2 bases, 3 bases remained unmatched. The sample belongs to a study of vaccination and CD4 T cells after COVID-19. Noted treatment: roughly ten-day PBMC culture with coronavirus spike peptide pools or control peptides (ViraFEST assay). The study sequenced cultured CD4+ T cell DNA using the Oncomine TCR Beta short-read assay. MiXCR, run by TCRdb on the PCR reads, gives a single entry per CDR3 protein. The sample lists about 13,000 distinct CDR3 sequences, less than 60% occurring once.

Sequences were obtained from CD4+ T cells from blood, cultured in vitro. The chain uses TRBV2 and TRBJ2-7; 9 nucleotides match TRBD1. This receptor was obtained from a human donor who had recovered from COVID-19. The CDR3, as DNA: TGTGCCAGCAGTGGGACAGGGGTCCCCTACGAGCAGTACTTC. The encoded protein is CASSGTGVPYEQYF. The whole variable domain, remainder taken from reference TRBV2 and TRBJ2-7, is EPEVTQTPSHQVTQMGQEVILRCVPISNHLYFYWYRQILGQKVEFLVSFYNNEISEKSEIFDDQFSVERPDGSNFTLKIRSTKLEDSAMYFCASSGTGVPYEQYFGPGTRLTVT.